The TCR beta chain described here comes from a study of T-cell memory formation after mild COVID-19. Study findings and constraints: CD8+ contracting clones occupied EMRA, while CD4+ ones occupied mainly CM and EM. Researchers found some responding clones in pre-infection memory, a sign that cross-reactive memory joined.

CDR1 and CDR2 (germline): SQVTM, ANQGSEA. The CDR3 is 16 amino acids. V dropped 6 bases and J dropped 3 bases, with 21 bases sitting between them. This clonotype has a handful of counts. The target antigen is unknown. TCRdb re-called the 5' RACE reads through MiXCR, storing one row per CDR3 protein. The profile shows about 450,000 distinct CDR3 sequences, 20% to 25% of them singletons. Source material: PBMCs or a T cell subset sorted from them (not recorded which). The rearrangement uses TRBV29-1 and TRBJ2-1; either TRBD1 or TRBD2 may fit D (6 bases each). The TCR was taken from an adult woman who had mild COVID-19 (a few samples of this study predate the infection). Cell type and time point are not known. This CDR3 reads CSVRRKGGINYNEQFF. The DNA of the CDR3 is TGCAGCGTCCGCCGGAAGGGGGGCATAAACTACAATGAGCAGTTCTTC.